These T cell receptor beta chains were read from a single sample in a study of CD8 T cells in ankylosing spondylitis. TCRdb called the 5' RACE reads again in MiXCR, with one record for every CDR3 protein. Of some 250,000 distinct CDR3 sequences in the sample, about 24% were seen once. Sequencing input: blood, either unsorted or a sorted T cell fraction (not recorded which). The receptors were sampled from a male donor with ankylosing spondylitis or in good health (not recorded which). Each CDR3 is given with its conserved first and last residue. A D gene is named only where the DNA matches it firmly.

length | D | V | CDR3
15 | . | TRBV15 | CATSTGAKTVSGYTF
16 | TRBD1 | TRBV5-1 | CASSWSGQGNTGELFF
16 | . | TRBV6-4 | CASSDSSRGSTYEQYF
13 | . | TRBV20-1 | CSARDLVRDGYTF
14 | . | TRBV2 | CASSPEWGGTEAFF
15 | . | TRBV11-2 | CASIEGAHPSYEQYF
16 | TRBD2 | TRBV7-2 | CASSRNRAGGGETQYF
15 | . | TRBV28 | CASGSPGAGQETQYF
14 | . | TRBV20-1 | CSASGQNIYNEQFF
14 | . | TRBV7-9 | CASGAGEKSQPQHF
14 | TRBD1 | TRBV20-1 | CSASPGQGLDTQYF
15 | . | TRBV28 | CASSLIGQGYQPQHF
14 | TRBD1 | TRBV20-1 | CSYQWGQATDTQYF
17 | TRBD2 | TRBV12-3/TRBV12-4 | CASSSGGRDLSYNEQFF
13 | . | TRBV7-2 | CASSTWGIYEQYF